Below are 9 T cell receptor beta chains sequenced from a single sample in a study of T-cell memory formation after mild COVID-19. TCRdb ran MiXCR on the 5' RACE reads and lists one entry per CDR3 protein. The sample records 540,000 or so distinct CDR3 sequences, roughly 20% being singletons. Sequencing was done on a sample of PBMCs or a T cell subset sorted from them (not recorded which). The receptors were sampled from an adult woman who had mild COVID-19 (a few samples of this study predate the infection). Cell type and time point are not known.

There are a few counts of this clonotype. The genes are TRBV24-1 and TRBJ1-2; TRBD1 agrees at 9 bases. Germline CDR1 KGHDR, CDR2 SFDVKD. The V segment lost 5 bases and the J segment 7 bases; nucleotides outside the gene matches: 28. The length of the CDR3 is 21 residues. CDR3 coding DNA: TGTGCCACCAGTGCAACACCAGGGCAGGACAGGGGAATGAGGATTACGAGTGGCTACACCTTC. Protein: CATSATPGQDRGMRITSGYTF.

The rearrangement joins TRBV5-1 to TRBJ2-5; D is possibly TRBD2 (6 bases). CDR3 length: 15 residues. Between the trimmed V and J ends, which lost 3 bases and 5 bases, there was a span of 17 bases. Germline loops: CDR1 SGHRS, CDR2 YFSETQ. The CDR3 spells CASSSNSPGRETQYF. The DNA for the CDR3 is TGCGCCAGCAGCTCCAATAGTCCAGGGAGGGAGACCCAGTACTTC. Together with reference TRBV5-1 and TRBJ2-5, the CDR3 gives the full variable domain: KAGVTQTPRYLIKTRGQQVTLSCSPISGHRSVSWYQQTPGQGLQFLFEYFSETQRNKGNFPGRFSGRQFSNSRSEMNVSTLELGDSALYLCASSSNSPGRETQYFGPGTRLLVL.

The chain couples TRBV5-4 to TRBJ1-1; D gene uncertain. CDR1 is SGHNT, CDR2 YYREEE, per germline (reference sequence). CDR3 length equals 15 residues. Between the trimmed V and J ends, which lost 0 bases and 3 bases, there was a span of 12 bases. Here the CDR3 reads CASSLAVKGHTEAFF. CDR3 DNA sequence: TGTGCCAGCAGCTTGGCCGTCAAGGGCCACACTGAAGCTTTCTTT.

There are a few counts of this clonotype. The V and J genes are TRBV6-5 and TRBJ1-6; D possibly corresponds to TRBD1 (5 bases). The CDR3 spans 19 residues. The germline V and J ends were trimmed by 3 bases and 0 bases, with 18 bases remaining between them. Germline assignment: CDR1 MNHEY and CDR2 SVGAGI. CDR3 loop: CASSYILPGASSYNSPLHF. CDR3 nucleotide sequence: TGTGCCAGCAGTTATATTCTCCCTGGGGCTAGCTCCTATAATTCACCCCTCCACTTT.

This clonotype was seen repeatedly, ten times or more. V gene TRBV12-3 or TRBV12-4 combines with J gene TRBJ2-7, with 7 positions matching TRBD2. The CDR3 sequence is 14 residues long. After removal of 3 bases from V and 3 bases from J, the junction contained 5 bases not matched to a gene. CDR3 amino acids: CASSFGGRGYEQYF. The CDR3 region has the DNA TGTGCCAGCAGTTTTGGAGGGAGGGGCTACGAGCAGTACTTC.

This clonotype was seen only a few times. The V call is TRBV20-1, the J call TRBJ2-7; TRBD2 matches at 11 bases. Trimming took 1 base from V and 6 from J; bases not matched to a gene: 20. This CDR3 spans 19 amino acids. Per germline, CDR1 DFQATT and CDR2 SNEGSKA (reference sequence). The CDR3 bases are TGCAGTGCTAGAGGCCCTCTAGCGGGGGGCCCTACGAACCCCCTCGAGCAGTACTTC. Translating it yields CSARGPLAGGPTNPLEQYF.

The chain couples TRBV12-3 or TRBV12-4 to TRBJ1-2, with D perhaps TRBD1 (6 bases). The CDR3 is 13 residues long. The ends were cut back, 5 bases at V and 7 bases at J, with 14 bases in the middle. CDR3 amino acids: CASSPGGRGGYTF. CDR3 DNA: TGTGCCAGCAGTCCCGGGGGGCGTGGTGGCTACACCTTC.

This chain connects TRBV11-3 to TRBJ2-5; 7 bases are shared with TRBD1. CDR3 size: 15 residues. Germline loops: CDR1 SGHNT, CDR2 YENEEA. Trimming cost V 5 bases and J 5 bases; bases outside gene matches: 11. The CDR3 reads CASSAFEGGRETQYF. In DNA, the CDR3 is TGTGCCAGCAGCGCATTCGAAGGGGGCCGGGAGACCCAGTACTTC.

The table lists this clonotype with a few counts. The chain uses TRBV7-2 and TRBJ1-2; D ambiguous. V lost 4 bases, J lost 4 bases, and 13 bases lay in between. The CDR3 totals 14 residues. Germline CDR1 and CDR2: SGHTA and FQGNSA. This CDR3 is CASSSNAVPYGYTF. The CDR3 nucleotides are TGTGCCAGCAGCTCAAACGCCGTTCCCTATGGCTACACCTTC.